One sample yielded the 21 T cell receptor beta chains listed below, sequenced in a study of CD8+CD57+ T cells in acquired aplastic anemia. Sequencing was done on patients that had shown CD8+CD57+ cell expansion by flow cytometry. Profiling that covered TCR beta VDJ and CDR3 relied on genomic DNA as its template. One entry per CDR3 protein results from TCRdb running MiXCR on the reads. Of 200,000 to 250,000 distinct CDR3 sequences listed, over 55% were seen once; the top ten hold around 58%. Sequencing was carried out using sorted CD4+, CD8+, or CD8+CD57+ T cells (not recorded which) from PBMCs. These receptors all come from a human donor with aplastic anemia.

CDR3 residues: CATRGGNTGELFF. In DNA form, the CDR3 reads TGTGCCACCCGTGGGGGGAACACCGGGGAGCTGTTTTTT. This rearrangement joins TRBV24-1 to TRBJ2-2, with D perhaps TRBD1 or TRBD2 (5 bases each). The CDR3 runs 13 residues. CDR1 and CDR2 from the germline V gene are KGHDR and SFDVKD. Trimming pared 9 bases from V and 1 base from J, leaving 8 bases between.

There are many counts of this clonotype. The chain joins TRBV12-3 or TRBV12-4 to TRBJ2-7; 8 positions match TRBD1. The CDR3 consists of 15 residues. V lost 5 bases to trimming and J lost 3 bases; unmatched junction nucleotides: 9. CDR3 residues: CASSDRGGEVYEQYF. The CDR3 coding sequence is TGTGCCAGCAGTGACAGGGGCGGGGAGGTCTACGAGCAGTACTTC.

The V gene is TRBV12-3 or TRBV12-4, the J gene TRBJ2-3, with TRBD2 as a possible D gene (6 bases). The CDR3 is made up of 14 amino acids. V was trimmed by 6 bases and J by 3 bases, leaving 13 bases between them. CDR3 bases: TGTGCCAGCAGCTTCACTAGCCTGACAGATACGCAGTATTTT. As protein: CASSFTSLTDTQYF.

There are a few counts of this clonotype. Its ends do not fully match the called genes, so a read error is possible. The gene calls are TRBV5-4 and TRBJ1-1; no firm D call. The V gene's germline CDR1 is SGHNT and CDR2 YYREEE (reference sequence). The CDR3 has 14 residues. CDR3 region: CASSLEQLNTEAFF. CDR3 coding DNA: TGTGCTAGCAGCTTGGAACAACTGAACACTGAAGCTTTCTTT.

In its sample, this clonotype was seen many times. The genes are TRBV20-1 and TRBJ2-1; TRBD1 or TRBD2 may be the D gene (7 bases each). The CDR3 extends over 16 amino acids. V was clipped by 3 bases and J by 2 bases, with 17 bases between them. Germline lookup yields CDR1 DFQATT and CDR2 SNEGSKA (reference sequence). Written as DNA, the CDR3 is TGCAGTGCTAGCGAGGTCGGGGGGACAGCCTACAATGAGCAGTTCTTC. It is translated as CSASEVGGTAYNEQFF.

This clonotype came up a few times. The gene calls are TRBV29-1 and TRBJ1-1; D not resolved. This CDR3 has 12 residues. V gave up 3 bases and J gave up 1 base, with 6 bases separating them. CDR1 is SQVTM, CDR2 ANQGSEA, per germline. CDR3 nucleotide sequence: TGCAGCGTTGATGAGAAGAACACTGAAGCTTTCTTT. Translated, it gives CSVDEKNTEAFF.

V usage is TRBV7-9 and J usage is TRBJ2-1; no clear D gene. Trimming removed 1 base at V and 5 bases at J, with 12 bases between. CDR1 and CDR2 from the germline V gene are SEHNR and FQNEAQ (reference sequence). This CDR3 has 15 amino acids. CDR3 in DNA: TGTGCCAGCAGCTTAGGCCGACCCGCTAACAATGAGCAGTTCTTC. It codes for CASSLGRPANNEQFF. Supplemented by reference TRBV7-9 and TRBJ2-1, the full variable domain reads DTGVSQNPRHKITKRGQNVTFRCDPISEHNRLYWYRQTLGQGPEFLTYFQNEAQLEKSRLLSDRFSAERPKGSFSTLEIQRTEQGDSAMYLCASSLGRPANNEQFFGPGTRLTVL.

This clonotype came up many times. The chain joins TRBV4-1 to TRBJ1-2; no definite D call. Trimming took off 0 bases at V and 7 bases at J, with 9 bases between the two ends. CDR1 and CDR2 from the germline V gene are MGHRA and YSYEKL. CDR3 length equals 13 residues. The CDR3 DNA follows: TGCGCCAGCAGCCAAGATCTTATGGGTGGCTACACCTTC. Translated: CASSQDLMGGYTF.

This sequence joins TRBV2 and TRBJ2-2; D possibly uses TRBD1 or TRBD2 (5 bases each). The V end lost 4 bases, the J end lost 3 bases, and 9 bases lay between the germline ends. CDR1 is SNHLY and CDR2 is FYNNEI in the germline V gene. This CDR3 has 14 amino acids. In DNA form, the CDR3 reads TGTGCCAGCAGTGTGAGGGGATACACCGGGGAGCTGTTTTTT. Translated: CASSVRGYTGELFF. The entire variable domain, with the rest obtained from reference TRBV2 and TRBJ2-2, is as follows: EPEVTQTPSHQVTQMGQEVILRCVPISNHLYFYWYRQILGQKVEFLVSFYNNEISEKSEIFDDQFSVERPDGSNFTLKIRSTKLEDSAMYFCASSVRGYTGELFFGEGSRLTVL.

This CDR3 reads CSVEGVDRVIQETQYF. CDR3 nucleotide sequence: TGCAGCGTTGAAGGAGTGGACAGGGTGATCCAAGAGACCCAGTACTTC. The V and J genes are TRBV29-1 and TRBJ2-5; 8 nucleotides align to TRBD1. This CDR3 contains 16 residues. V was pared by 1 base and J by 1 base, with 8 bases of the junction left unmatched. CDR1 is SQVTM, CDR2 ANQGSEA, per germline.

This rearrangement joins TRBV2 to TRBJ1-3, with D possibly TRBD1 on 5 matching bases. CDR1 is SNHLY and CDR2 is FYNNEI in the germline V gene. Between the trimmed V and J ends, which lost 4 bases and 5 bases, there was a span of 21 bases. The CDR3 consists of 17 residues. CDR3 sequence: CASSGGRDSLKRNTIYF. CDR3 nucleotides: TGTGCCAGCAGTGGGGGCCGAGACAGTCTCAAAAGAAACACCATATATTTT. Based on the CDR3 plus reference TRBV2 and TRBJ1-3, the full variable domain is EPEVTQTPSHQVTQMGQEVILRCVPISNHLYFYWYRQILGQKVEFLVSFYNNEISEKSEIFDDQFSVERPDGSNFTLKIRSTKLEDSAMYFCASSGGRDSLKRNTIYFGEGSWLTVV.

Only a few counts were recorded for this clonotype. V gene TRBV12-3 or TRBV12-4 combines with J gene TRBJ2-3, with 11 positions matching TRBD2. The CDR3 has 15 amino acids. The V segment lost 6 bases and the J segment 2 bases; nucleotides outside the gene matches: 4. CDR3 sequence (DNA): TGTGCCAGCAGCTTTAGCGGGAGGGACACAGATACGCAGTATTTT. Translated: CASSFSGRDTDTQYF.

The rearrangement joins TRBV5-1 to TRBJ2-5; a possible D gene is TRBD2 (5 bases). V shed 1 base and J shed 2 bases, with 12 bases lying between them. The CDR3 loop spans 15 amino acids. Germline CDR1 reads SGHRS; CDR2 reads YFSETQ. The DNA for the CDR3 is TGCGCCAGCAGCTTGCGGGGAGTAGCTCAAGAGACCCAGTACTTC. Protein: CASSLRGVAQETQYF.

The chain uses TRBV30 and TRBJ2-7; D call uncertain. This CDR3 region has 11 residues. V lost 3 bases, J lost 4 bases, and 7 bases lay in between. Germline V lookup: CDR1 GTSNPN, CDR2 SVGIG (reference sequence). CDR3: CAWRDGYEQYF. CDR3 bases: TGTGCCTGGAGAGACGGTTACGAGCAGTACTTC. The whole variable domain, remainder taken from reference TRBV30 and TRBJ2-7, is SQTIHQWPATLVQPVGSPLSLECTVEGTSNPNLYWYRQAAGRGLQLLFYSVGIGQISSEVPQNLSASRPQDRQFILSSKKLLLSDSGFYLCAWRDGYEQYFGPGTRLTVT.

The J gene is TRBJ1-5, the V gene TRBV20-1; a possible D gene is TRBD1 (5 bases). The CDR3 totals 15 residues. Germline V lookup: CDR1 DFQATT, CDR2 SNEGSKA (reference sequence). V lost 2 bases to trimming and J lost 3 bases, with 14 bases between them. The CDR3 region has the DNA TGCAGTGCTAGAAGGACCGGACAAGTCAATCAGCCCCAGCATTTT. This sequence encodes CSARRTGQVNQPQHF.

The rearrangement links TRBV29-1 to TRBJ1-2, with a tentative D call TRBD1 (5 bases). CDR1 and CDR2 from the germline V gene are SQVTM and ANQGSEA. This CDR3 spans 12 amino acids. The V and J ends lost 6 bases and 6 bases respectively, with 14 bases between them. CDR3 in DNA: TGCAGCGTCTCTATCCAGGGACATGGCTACACCTTC. This codes for CSVSIQGHGYTF.

This chain joins TRBV7-9 and TRBJ2-2; TRBD1 or TRBD2 may be the D gene (5 bases each). This CDR3 is built from 18 residues. The V gene lost 3 bases and the J gene lost 3 bases, with 20 bases spanning the gap. Germline lookup yields CDR1 SEHNR and CDR2 FQNEAQ (reference sequence). The CDR3 nucleotides read TGTGCCAGCAGCTTGAGGGGATCCCGGGATTGCGACACCGGGGAGCTGTTTTTT. Translated: CASSLRGSRDCDTGELFF. The entire variable domain, with the rest obtained from reference TRBV7-9 and TRBJ2-2, is as follows: DTGVSQNPRHKITKRGQNVTFRCDPISEHNRLYWYRQTLGQGPEFLTYFQNEAQLEKSRLLSDRFSAERPKGSFSTLEIQRTEQGDSAMYLCASSLRGSRDCDTGELFFGEGSRLTVL.

The rearrangement uses TRBV29-1 and TRBJ1-1, with D perhaps matching TRBD1 (5 bases). This CDR3 is built from 13 residues. The V end lost 2 bases, the J end lost 5 bases, and 12 bases lay between the germline ends. The germline CDR1 and CDR2 sequences are SQVTM and ANQGSEA. The CDR3 DNA reads TGCAGCGTTGAAAGTCAGGGAGGGACTGAAGCTTTCTTT. Translated: CSVESQGGTEAFF.

The CDR3 nucleotides read TGTGCCAGGAGCCAGGGGGCGACGGTTGAAGCTTTCTTT. Protein sequence: CARSQGATVEAFF. The chain combines TRBV2 with TRBJ1-1, with 8 nucleotides matching TRBD1. The CDR3 contains 13 residues. After removal of 9 bases from V and 7 bases from J, the junction contained 10 bases not matched to a gene. Per the germline V gene, CDR1 is SNHLY and CDR2 is FYNNEI. Combining the CDR3 with reference TRBV2 and TRBJ1-1 gives the whole variable domain EPEVTQTPSHQVTQMGQEVILRCVPISNHLYFYWYRQILGQKVEFLVSFYNNEISEKSEIFDDQFSVERPDGSNFTLKIRSTKLEDSAMYFCARSQGATVEAFFGQGTRLTVV.

V and J are TRBV20-1 and TRBJ1-5; tentatively, D is TRBD1 (5 bases). In germline, CDR1 is DFQATT, CDR2 SNEGSKA (reference sequence). V was shortened by 5 bases and J by 4 bases, with 9 bases between the two germline ends. The CDR3 spans 12 residues. This chain's CDR3 is CSAQGPNQPQHF. The CDR3, as DNA: TGCAGTGCTCAGGGACCAAATCAGCCCCAGCATTTT.

In regard to this clonotype: The missing conserved phenylalanine or tryptophan at the end of this CDR3 makes a read error likely. This sequence joins TRBV5-1 and TRBJ1-2; D uncertain. The V gene's germline CDR1 is SGHRS and CDR2 YFSETQ. The CDR3 is made up of 12 amino acids. V dropped 0 bases and J dropped 7 bases, with 7 bases sitting between them. CDR3 DNA sequence: TGCGCCAGCAGCTTGGGAGGGCGTGGCTACACCTCC. Residues: CASSLGGRGYTS.